This TCR beta chain comes out of a study of PD-1 blockade in classical Hodgkin lymphoma. As to time point: cycle 4 day 1 (C4D1), after less than seven weeks of nivolumab. Each patient relapsed following autologous stem cell transplantation, and prior brentuximab vedotin exposure differed. Patients showed best responses of complete response, partial response or progressive disease. Study-level findings and limits: By cycle point C4D1, TCR diversity had risen significantly in CD4+ cells (but not CD8+ cells).

As for this clone: The antigen is not known. Other DNA sequences in this sample translate to the same CDR3.

Assay: immunoSEQ multiplex PCR; the TCRdb copy retains only in-frame clones and omits some. This table has tens of thousands of clones, around 80% appearing once. The sequence was collected from a human donor with classical Hodgkin lymphoma. Sequencing was performed on peripheral blood mononuclear cells (PBMCs), taken before the fourth cycle of nivolumab.

The CDR3 spells CASSPGQGRTEAFF. The CDR3 nucleotides are TGTGCCAGCTCACCCGGACAGGGGCGCACTGAAGCTTTCTTT. The gene calls are TRBV18 and TRBJ1-1, with TRBD1 matching 9 bases. CDR1 KGHSH and CDR2 LQKENI come from the germline V gene. There are 14 residues in the CDR3. The trim removed 3 bases at V and 4 bases at J, leaving 3 bases unmatched.